This is a list of T cell receptor beta chains from one sample in a study of blood T cells in healthy people across ages. TCRdb ran MiXCR on the 5' RACE reads and lists one entry per CDR3 protein. The data hold just under 900,000 distinct CDR3 sequences, with 29% observed a single time. Sequenced input: blood. The receptors stem from a woman aged 80 or older in good health. Each CDR3 is given with its conserved first and last residue. A D gene is named only where the DNA matches it firmly. Only some rows state a clone size, as once, few, many or a class for expanded clones.

j_call: TRBJ2-7
d_call: .
clone_size: .
v_call: TRBV3-1
cdr3_aa: CASSQVESYNEQYF
cdr3_nt: TGTGCCAGCAGCCAAGTCGAATCCTACAATGAGCAGTACTTC

j_call: TRBJ2-5
d_call: .
clone_size: .
v_call: TRBV30
cdr3_aa: CAWTRQGGGETQYF
cdr3_nt: TGTGCCTGGACCCGACAGGGAGGAGGCGAGACCCAGTACTTC

j_call: TRBJ2-6
d_call: .
clone_size: many
v_call: TRBV2
cdr3_aa: CASRHQGSGANVLTF
cdr3_nt: TGTGCCAGCAGACATCAGGGTTCTGGGGCCAACGTCCTGACTTTC

j_call: TRBJ1-2
d_call: TRBD1
clone_size: few
v_call: TRBV15
cdr3_aa: CATSRDHSRTGNGYTF
cdr3_nt: TGTGCCACCAGCAGAGATCATTCCCGGACAGGGAATGGCTACACCTTC

j_call: TRBJ1-1
d_call: TRBD1
clone_size: .
v_call: TRBV27
cdr3_aa: CASSHGQGRASEAFF
cdr3_nt: TGTGCCAGCAGTCACGGACAGGGACGGGCGTCTGAAGCTTTCTTT

j_call: TRBJ1-5
d_call: .
clone_size: many
v_call: TRBV6-2/TRBV6-3
cdr3_aa: CASSYSSQPQHF
cdr3_nt: TGTGCCAGCAGTTACTCGAGTCAGCCCCAGCATTTT

j_call: TRBJ2-5
d_call: .
clone_size: few
v_call: TRBV30
cdr3_aa: CAWGRDLSGETQYF
cdr3_nt: TGTGCCTGGGGACGGGATCTCTCGGGGGAGACCCAGTACTTC

j_call: TRBJ2-7
d_call: .
clone_size: many
v_call: TRBV6-5
cdr3_aa: CAILDRLTYEQYF
cdr3_nt: TGTGCCATACTAGACAGACTCACCTACGAGCAGTACTTC

j_call: TRBJ1-1
d_call: .
clone_size: few
v_call: TRBV20-1
cdr3_aa: CSARKQNTEAFF
cdr3_nt: TGCAGTGCTAGAAAACAGAACACTGAAGCTTTCTTT

j_call: TRBJ1-6
d_call: .
clone_size: many
v_call: TRBV4-1
cdr3_aa: CASSQRDNSPLHF
cdr3_nt: TGCGCCAGCAGCCAAAGGGATAATTCACCCCTCCACTTT

j_call: TRBJ1-2
d_call: .
clone_size: many
v_call: TRBV12-3/TRBV12-4
cdr3_aa: CASSSPGGSYGYTF
cdr3_nt: TGTGCCAGCAGTTCCCCCGGGGGTAGCTATGGCTACACCTTC

j_call: TRBJ2-1
d_call: .
clone_size: .
v_call: TRBV20-1
cdr3_aa: CSARGGEAAYNEQFF
cdr3_nt: TGCAGTGCTAGAGGAGGGGAGGCGGCCTACAATGAGCAGTTCTTC

j_call: TRBJ1-1
d_call: .
clone_size: .
v_call: TRBV7-9
cdr3_aa: CASSFKMGQGVGEAFF
cdr3_nt: TGTGCCAGCAGTTTCAAGATGGGGCAGGGAGTGGGTGAAGCTTTCTTT

j_call: TRBJ2-7
d_call: TRBD2
clone_size: many
v_call: TRBV5-1
cdr3_aa: CASSPRLAGSYEQYF
cdr3_nt: TGTGCCAGCAGCCCTCGACTAGCGGGGTCCTACGAGCAGTACTTC

j_call: TRBJ2-6
d_call: .
clone_size: many
v_call: TRBV7-2
cdr3_aa: CASSSGETGANVLTF
cdr3_nt: TGTGCCAGCAGCTCCGGAGAAACTGGGGCCAACGTCCTGACTTTC

j_call: TRBJ2-7
d_call: TRBD1
clone_size: many
v_call: TRBV6-2/TRBV6-3
cdr3_aa: CASSPTGTGFYEQYF
cdr3_nt: TGTGCCAGCAGCCCTACCGGGACAGGGTTCTACGAGCAGTACTTC

j_call: TRBJ1-4
d_call: .
clone_size: .
v_call: TRBV30
cdr3_aa: CAWSGTGGTNEKLFF
cdr3_nt: TGTGCCTGGAGTGGAACCGGGGGAACTAATGAAAAACTGTTTTTT

j_call: TRBJ2-3
d_call: TRBD1
clone_size: .
v_call: TRBV4-3
cdr3_aa: CASSQAGTGVPDTQYF
cdr3_nt: TGCGCCAGCAGCCAAGCTGGGACAGGCGTCCCCGATACGCAGTATTTT

j_call: TRBJ2-7
d_call: TRBD2
clone_size: .
v_call: TRBV12-3/TRBV12-4
cdr3_aa: CASSFAGGRSNEQYF
cdr3_nt: TGTGCCAGCAGTTTTGCGGGGGGCCGGAGCAATGAGCAGTACTTC

j_call: TRBJ2-7
d_call: .
clone_size: many
v_call: TRBV9
cdr3_aa: CASSGGPGSYEQYF
cdr3_nt: TGTGCCAGCAGCGGGGGGCCGGGCTCCTACGAGCAGTACTTC

j_call: TRBJ2-5
d_call: TRBD1
clone_size: many
v_call: TRBV7-9
cdr3_aa: CASSWLQGVETQYF
cdr3_nt: TGTGCCAGCAGTTGGCTACAGGGGGTGGAGACCCAGTACTTC

j_call: TRBJ2-7
d_call: .
clone_size: once
v_call: TRBV20-1
cdr3_aa: CSARLAYEQYF
cdr3_nt: TGCAGTGCTAGATTGGCCTACGAGCAGTACTTC

j_call: TRBJ1-2
d_call: .
clone_size: many
v_call: TRBV5-1
cdr3_aa: CASSLGQGRYGYTF
cdr3_nt: TGCGCCAGCAGCTTGGGGCAGGGGCGGTATGGCTACACCTTC

j_call: TRBJ2-2
d_call: TRBD1
clone_size: .
v_call: TRBV7-9
cdr3_aa: CASSLGQGTWWATGELFF
cdr3_nt: TGTGCCAGCAGCTTGGGACAGGGAACGTGGTGGGCCACCGGGGAGCTGTTTTTT

j_call: TRBJ2-3
d_call: .
clone_size: many
v_call: TRBV20-1
cdr3_aa: CSARDPGAFTGDTQYF
cdr3_nt: TGCAGTGCTAGAGATCCCGGGGCCTTCACGGGGGATACGCAGTATTTT

j_call: TRBJ2-7
d_call: .
clone_size: many
v_call: TRBV7-2
cdr3_aa: CASTRSGAHEQYF
cdr3_nt: TGTGCCAGCACCCGAAGTGGGGCCCACGAGCAGTACTTC

j_call: TRBJ2-7
d_call: .
clone_size: .
v_call: TRBV6-5
cdr3_aa: CASRSPGHRDEQYF
cdr3_nt: TGTGCCAGCAGGTCCCCGGGACACCGAGACGAGCAGTACTTC

j_call: TRBJ1-4
d_call: .
clone_size: .
v_call: TRBV20-1
cdr3_aa: CSARSVGFNEKLFF
cdr3_nt: TGCAGTGCTAGATCGGTTGGGTTTAATGAAAAACTGTTTTTT

j_call: TRBJ1-5
d_call: .
clone_size: .
v_call: TRBV20-1
cdr3_aa: CSARVSRDIGQPQHF
cdr3_nt: TGCAGTGCTAGAGTGTCCCGGGACATCGGTCAGCCCCAGCATTTT

j_call: TRBJ1-2
d_call: .
clone_size: many
v_call: TRBV6-2/TRBV6-3
cdr3_aa: CASRTHKSNRQNYGYTF
cdr3_nt: TGTGCCAGCAGAACACACAAGAGTAATCGACAGAACTATGGCTACACCTTC

j_call: TRBJ2-1
d_call: .
clone_size: once
v_call: TRBV5-5
cdr3_aa: CASSLRFPGDSEQFF
cdr3_nt: TGTGCCAGCAGCTTACGATTCCCAGGGGATAGTGAGCAGTTCTTC

j_call: TRBJ2-1
d_call: TRBD1
clone_size: .
v_call: TRBV18
cdr3_aa: CASSPPGQLNNEQFF
cdr3_nt: TGTGCCAGCTCACCACCGGGACAGCTGAACAATGAGCAGTTCTTC

j_call: TRBJ1-1
d_call: .
clone_size: .
v_call: TRBV11-2
cdr3_aa: CASSPGTANMNTEAFF
cdr3_nt: TGTGCCAGCAGCCCCGGAACAGCCAACATGAACACTGAAGCTTTCTTT

j_call: TRBJ1-2
d_call: .
clone_size: few
v_call: TRBV3-1
cdr3_aa: CASSQAQKSWSGVYGYTF
cdr3_nt: TGTGCCAGCAGCCAAGCCCAGAAATCTTGGAGTGGGGTTTATGGCTACACCTTC

j_call: TRBJ2-1
d_call: .
clone_size: many
v_call: TRBV20-1
cdr3_aa: CSAFRGLRNEQFF
cdr3_nt: TGCAGTGCTTTTCGCGGACTTCGCAATGAGCAGTTCTTC

j_call: TRBJ2-3
d_call: TRBD2
clone_size: .
v_call: TRBV3-1
cdr3_aa: CASSQTSGPTDTQYF
cdr3_nt: TGTGCCAGCAGCCAAACTAGCGGGCCCACAGATACGCAGTATTTT

j_call: TRBJ2-5
d_call: .
clone_size: once
v_call: TRBV28
cdr3_aa: CASRSPNEQYF
cdr3_nt: TGTGCCAGCAGAAGTCCCAATGAGCAGTACTTC

j_call: TRBJ2-7
d_call: .
clone_size: many
v_call: TRBV20-1
cdr3_aa: CSAPTKRFSYEQYF
cdr3_nt: TGCAGTGCTCCGACGAAACGTTTCTCCTACGAGCAGTACTTC

j_call: TRBJ2-3
d_call: .
clone_size: many
v_call: TRBV12-3/TRBV12-4
cdr3_aa: CASTEGRTDTQYF
cdr3_nt: TGTGCCAGCACGGAGGGTAGGACAGATACGCAGTATTTT

j_call: TRBJ2-1
d_call: TRBD2
clone_size: .
v_call: TRBV7-2
cdr3_aa: CASSPETRGGKYNEQFF
cdr3_nt: TGTGCCAGCAGCCCGGAGACTCGCGGGGGTAAATACAATGAGCAGTTCTTC

j_call: TRBJ1-5
d_call: .
clone_size: .
v_call: TRBV20-1
cdr3_aa: CSASPASNQPQHF
cdr3_nt: TGCAGTGCTTCCCCAGCTAGCAATCAGCCCCAGCATTTT

j_call: TRBJ2-7
d_call: .
clone_size: .
v_call: TRBV20-1
cdr3_aa: CSARSVTRGDNEQYF
cdr3_nt: TGCAGTGCTAGATCGGTAACCCGGGGCGACAATGAGCAGTACTTC

j_call: TRBJ1-2
d_call: TRBD1
clone_size: many
v_call: TRBV24-1
cdr3_aa: CATSDRRDRSYGYTF
cdr3_nt: TGTGCCACCAGTGATCGCCGGGACAGGAGCTATGGCTACACCTTC

j_call: TRBJ1-1
d_call: .
clone_size: .
v_call: TRBV28
cdr3_aa: CASRIQGWTEAFF
cdr3_nt: TGTGCCAGCAGGATACAGGGTTGGACTGAAGCTTTCTTT

j_call: TRBJ2-1
d_call: .
clone_size: many
v_call: TRBV6-1
cdr3_aa: CASTALRAKTQFF
cdr3_nt: TGTGCCAGCACTGCTCTAAGGGCGAAAACGCAGTTCTTC

j_call: TRBJ1-1
d_call: .
clone_size: few
v_call: TRBV7-2
cdr3_aa: CASYEKLGGWGTEAFF
cdr3_nt: TGTGCCAGCTACGAAAAGCTAGGCGGGTGGGGCACTGAAGCTTTCTTT

j_call: TRBJ1-6
d_call: TRBD1
clone_size: .
v_call: TRBV6-1
cdr3_aa: CASITGGNYNSPLHF
cdr3_nt: TGTGCCAGCATAACAGGGGGCAATTATAATTCACCCCTCCACTTT

j_call: TRBJ1-4
d_call: .
clone_size: few
v_call: TRBV6-1
cdr3_aa: CASSEYVEKLFF
cdr3_nt: TGTGCCAGCAGTGAATATGTGGAAAAACTGTTTTTT

j_call: TRBJ2-1
d_call: TRBD2
clone_size: many
v_call: TRBV18
cdr3_aa: CASSPPRSSGGLNEQFF
cdr3_nt: TGTGCCAGCTCACCCCCCAGGTCTAGCGGGGGGCTCAATGAGCAGTTCTTC

j_call: TRBJ2-3
d_call: TRBD2
clone_size: once
v_call: TRBV5-1
cdr3_aa: CASSWNPSGSTDTQYF
cdr3_nt: TGCGCCAGCAGCTGGAACCCTAGCGGGAGCACAGATACGCAGTATTTT

j_call: TRBJ1-5
d_call: .
clone_size: .
v_call: TRBV20-1
cdr3_aa: CSAGDLSTSALNQPQHF
cdr3_nt: TGCAGCGCTGGAGACCTCTCTACCTCGGCCCTCAATCAGCCCCAGCATTTT

j_call: TRBJ1-1
d_call: .
clone_size: .
v_call: TRBV14
cdr3_aa: CASSLSGTSNTEAFF
cdr3_nt: TGTGCCAGCAGCCTATCTGGGACATCAAACACTGAAGCTTTCTTT

j_call: TRBJ2-3
d_call: TRBD2
clone_size: many
v_call: TRBV24-1
cdr3_aa: CATSPTAGTSGESTDTQYF
cdr3_nt: TGTGCCACCAGTCCAACAGCCGGGACTAGCGGGGAGAGCACAGATACGCAGTATTTT

j_call: TRBJ1-2
d_call: TRBD1
clone_size: many
v_call: TRBV12-3/TRBV12-4
cdr3_aa: CASSPGQGVSGYTF
cdr3_nt: TGTGCCAGCAGCCCCGGACAGGGCGTCTCTGGCTACACCTTC

j_call: TRBJ1-5
d_call: .
clone_size: many
v_call: TRBV6-2/TRBV6-3
cdr3_aa: CASKIGTLNQPQHF
cdr3_nt: TGTGCCAGCAAAATAGGGACACTCAATCAGCCCCAGCATTTT

j_call: TRBJ1-1
d_call: .
clone_size: many
v_call: TRBV12-3/TRBV12-4
cdr3_aa: CASSPTREGHTEAFF
cdr3_nt: TGTGCCAGCAGTCCCACCCGGGAGGGCCACACTGAAGCTTTCTTT

j_call: TRBJ2-1
d_call: TRBD1
clone_size: once
v_call: TRBV27
cdr3_aa: CACSPDRASYNEQFF
cdr3_nt: TGTGCCTGCAGTCCCGACAGGGCTTCCTACAATGAGCAGTTCTTC

j_call: TRBJ2-5
d_call: .
clone_size: many
v_call: TRBV30
cdr3_aa: CAWSQAKTQYF
cdr3_nt: TGTGCCTGGAGTCAGGCGAAGACCCAGTACTTC

j_call: TRBJ1-2
d_call: TRBD1
clone_size: many
v_call: TRBV7-2
cdr3_aa: CASSLERDRVDTF
cdr3_nt: TGTGCCAGCAGCTTAGAACGGGACAGGGTCGACACCTTC